The next 27 T cell receptor beta chains were all read from a single sample in a study of cytomegalovirus exposure and HLA in healthy donors. The PCR made use of 60 Vbeta and 13 Jbeta primers. Clones were read by immunoSEQ multiplex PCR, and TCRdb kept only the in-frame ones, dropping some. This table holds approximately 110,000 clones. Sequenced sample: PBMCs. These receptors were taken from a man in his forties in good health and CMV-seronegative.

This sequence joins TRBV6-5 and TRBJ2-1; 11 bases are a match to TRBD2. From germline, CDR1 is MNHEY and CDR2 SVGAGI. This CDR3 is 16 amino acids long. J gave up 7 bases and V 0 bases, and 5 bases lay outside the gene matches. The CDR3 here is CASSYSSGGGGNEQFF. CDR3 coding DNA: TGTGCCAGCAGTTACTCTAGCGGGGGGGGTGGGAATGAGCAGTTCTTC.

The chain combines TRBV6-5 with TRBJ2-2; D is perhaps TRBD2 (7 bases). CDR3 length equals 15 residues. Between the trimmed V and J ends, which lost 8 bases and 0 bases, there was a span of 13 bases. Germline loops: CDR1 MNHEY, CDR2 SVGAGI. The CDR3 nucleotides are TGTGCCAGCCATAGGGGGGGGGCGAACACCGGGGAGCTGTTTTTT. This encodes CASHRGGANTGELFF.

V usage is TRBV18 and J usage is TRBJ2-7, with 7 nucleotides matching TRBD2. CDR3 length: 16 amino acids. Unmatched junction bases numbered 18, after V lost 2 bases and J lost 11 bases. Germline assignment: CDR1 KGHSH and CDR2 LQKENI. The CDR3 sequence is CASSPIVSSGDILEYF. The CDR3 DNA is TGTGCCAGCTCACCAATCGTCTCTAGCGGAGACATTTTGGAGTACTTC.

This chain uses TRBV5-4 with TRBJ2-1; D might be TRBD2 (6 bases). CDR1 is SGHNT, CDR2 YYREEE, per germline (reference sequence). CDR3 length: 16 amino acids. V lost 5 bases, J lost 1 base, and 16 bases lay in between. CDR3 amino acids: CASSRSRDSSYNEQFF. The CDR3 nucleotides read TGTGCCAGCAGTCGATCCCGGGACTCTTCCTACAATGAGCAGTTCTTC.

The chain links TRBV6-5 to TRBJ1-5; the D is unclear. The CDR3 length is 13 residues. Germline CDR1 and CDR2: MNHEY and SVGAGI. The V and J ends lost 8 bases and 3 bases respectively, with 11 bases between them. The CDR3: CASGGNNNQPQHF. Here the CDR3 DNA reads TGTGCCAGCGGAGGAAATAACAATCAGCCCCAGCATTTT.

V usage is TRBV9 and J usage is TRBJ1-2; D may be TRBD1 (6 bases). The V gene's germline CDR1 is SGDLS and CDR2 YYNGEE. CDR3 length: 14 amino acids. V was shortened by 4 bases and J by 6 bases, with 16 bases between the two germline ends. The CDR3 here is CASSQSGGADGYTF. CDR3 nucleotide sequence: TGTGCCAGCAGCCAAAGTGGGGGGGCGGATGGCTACACCTTC. The full variable domain, completed using reference TRBV9 and TRBJ1-2, is DSGVTQTPKHLITATGQRVTLRCSPRSGDLSVYWYQQSLDQGLQFLIQYYNGEERAKGNILERFSAQQFPDLHSELNLSSLELGDSALYFCASSQSGGADGYTFGSGTRLTVV.

V is TRBV27 and J is TRBJ2-7; 10 bases are shared with TRBD2. The CDR3 extends over 15 amino acids. With 2 bases clipped from V and 6 bases from J, the junction kept 7 bases outside the gene matches. The germline CDR1 and CDR2 sequences are MNHEY and SMNVEV (reference sequence). CDR3 in DNA: TGTGCCAGCAGTTTAGGGCTAGCGGGAGCTCGCGAGCAGTACTTC. It codes for CASSLGLAGAREQYF.

The CDR3: CASSLGQAGGAETQYF. CDR3 nucleotides: TGTGCCAGCAGCTTAGGTCAGGCAGGGGGCGCAGAGACCCAGTACTTC. This chain links TRBV11-3 with TRBJ2-5; 8 bases are a match to TRBD1. Germline CDR1 is SGHNT and CDR2 is YENEEA. There are 16 residues in the CDR3. Trimming removed 1 base from V and 4 bases from J; junction bases left unmatched: 8.

V usage is TRBV5-1 and J usage is TRBJ2-1; TRBD2 matches at 12 bases. Losses at the gene ends were 4 bases for V and 4 bases for J; bases not matched to a gene: 6. The CDR3 length is 16 residues. Germline V gene sequence: CDR1 SGHRS, CDR2 YFSETQ. The CDR3 loop reads CASSPTLAGGYNEQFF. The CDR3 nucleotides are TGCGCCAGCAGCCCCACGCTAGCGGGAGGGTACAATGAGCAGTTCTTC.

The chain couples TRBV11-3 to TRBJ2-7; 8 nucleotides agree with TRBD2. This CDR3 contains 18 residues. From germline, CDR1 is SGHNT and CDR2 YENEEA. The ends lost 2 bases at V and 0 bases at J; junction bases unmatched: 12. CDR3 coding DNA: TGTGCCAGCAGCTTAATGGCGGGAGGCCTACTCAGCTCCTACGAGCAGTACTTC. It specifies CASSLMAGGLLSSYEQYF.

The CDR3: CASSVDRVMNTIYF. The CDR3 nucleotides are TGTGCCAGCAGCGTAGACAGGGTGATGAACACCATATATTTT. The chain joins TRBV5-4 to TRBJ1-3, with TRBD1 identical over 7 bases. Looked up from germline, CDR1 is SGHNT and CDR2 is YYREEE (reference sequence). With 4 bases clipped from V and 7 bases from J, the junction kept 8 bases outside the gene matches. CDR3 length: 14 residues.

Written as DNA, the CDR3 is TGCAGCGTGAGGGACAGCCCCTACGAGCAGTACTTC. It is translated as CSVRDSPYEQYF. This rearrangement joins TRBV29-1 to TRBJ2-7; 7 positions match TRBD1. CDR1 and CDR2 (germline): SQVTM, ANQGSEA. V shed 6 bases, J shed 2 bases, and the junction held 4 bases outside the gene matches. This CDR3 contains 12 residues.

CDR3 amino acids: CASRDRDRGGNTIYF. The CDR3 nucleotides read TGTGCCAGCAGGGACCGGGACAGGGGTGGAAACACCATATATTTT. V usage is TRBV6-6 and J usage is TRBJ1-3; 10 bases fit TRBD1. Germline lookup yields CDR1 MNHNY and CDR2 SVGAGI (reference sequence). J was trimmed by 3 bases and V by 6 bases; bases with no gene match: 5. CDR3 length: 15 residues.

The gene calls are TRBV6-5 and TRBJ1-1; 7 bases agree with TRBD1. Germline CDR1 MNHEY, CDR2 SVGAGI. J gave up 7 bases and V 5 bases, and 7 bases lay outside the gene matches. The CDR3 sequence is 13 residues long. The CDR3 sequence is CASSRDPGGEAFF. The CDR3 DNA reads TGTGCCAGCAGTCGCGATCCAGGGGGTGAAGCTTTCTTT.

The chain uses TRBV2 and TRBJ1-2, with 8 bases fitting TRBD1. Germline V gene lookup returns CDR1 SNHLY and CDR2 FYNNEI. The CDR3 has 15 amino acids. The ends lost 1 base at V and 7 bases at J; junction bases unmatched: 8. The CDR3 DNA sequence: TGTGCCAGCAGTGAAGAAGGAGCAGGGGGCTCTGGCTACACCTTC. It yields the protein CASSEEGAGGSGYTF.

V and J are TRBV5-5 and TRBJ2-7; TRBD1 matches at 8 bases. The CDR3 loop spans 15 amino acids. Unmatched junction bases numbered 12, after V lost 8 bases and J lost 2 bases. In germline, CDR1 is SGHKS, CDR2 YYEKEE (reference sequence). The CDR3: CASSSQGAQPYEQYF. The CDR3 DNA is TGTGCCAGTTCTTCCCAGGGGGCGCAGCCCTACGAGCAGTACTTC.

The chain joins TRBV5-6 to TRBJ2-3, with D tentatively TRBD1 (5 bases). Trimming took off 1 base at V and 0 bases at J, with 9 bases between the two ends. This CDR3 spans 15 amino acids. Looked up from germline, CDR1 is SGHDT and CDR2 is YYEEEE. CDR3 in amino acids: CASSLRQTSTDTQYF. The CDR3 coding sequence is TGTGCCAGCAGCTTGAGACAGACTAGCACAGATACGCAGTATTTT.

This chain connects TRBV6-1 to TRBJ1-1; D ambiguous. The CDR3 is 15 residues long. V was clipped by 8 bases and J by 4 bases, with 20 bases between them. CDR1 is MNHNS, CDR2 SASEGT, per germline. CDR3 DNA: TGTGCCAGCCCCCGCGATCGGGGAGGTGGCACTGAAGCTTTCTTT. Translated, it gives CASPRDRGGGTEAFF.

This sequence joins TRBV10-3 and TRBJ2-3; tentative D call: TRBD2 (6 bases). The V gene lost 8 bases and the J gene lost 2 bases, with 11 bases spanning the gap. The CDR3 is 13 residues long. Germline CDR1 reads ENHRY; CDR2 reads SYGVKD. CDR3 amino acids: CAIGGLNTDTQYF. The CDR3 DNA sequence: TGTGCCATCGGGGGACTTAACACAGATACGCAGTATTTT.

The chain is built from TRBV7-2 and TRBJ2-5; 7 bases line up with TRBD2. Trimming at V came to 5 bases and at J to 4 bases, leaving 7 bases not matched to a gene. This CDR3 has 14 amino acids. Per germline, CDR1 SGHTA and CDR2 FQGNSA. The CDR3 protein is CASSPGLVVETQYF. The CDR3 nucleotides are TGTGCCAGCAGCCCCGGACTAGTTGTAGAGACCCAGTACTTC.

The chain is built from TRBV2 and TRBJ2-3; TRBD2 agrees at 11 bases. This CDR3 has 14 amino acids. The germline gives CDR1 SNHLY, CDR2 FYNNEI. V lost 6 bases to trimming and J lost 5 bases; unmatched junction nucleotides: 4. The CDR3, as DNA: TGTGCCAGCAGGATAGCGGGAGGGGTAGATACGCAGTATTTT. Amino acid sequence: CASRIAGGVDTQYF.

This chain connects TRBV5-4 to TRBJ2-1; 8 bases are a match to TRBD1. Germline V gene sequence: CDR1 SGHNT, CDR2 YYREEE (reference sequence). The length of the CDR3 is 14 residues. J gave up 7 bases and V 5 bases, and 8 bases lay outside the gene matches. This CDR3 reads CASRSPTGANEQFF. DNA for the CDR3: TGTGCCAGCAGGTCCCCGACAGGGGCGAATGAGCAGTTCTTC.

This rearrangement joins TRBV29-1 to TRBJ2-1, with a possible D match to TRBD2 (5 bases). The CDR3 has 13 residues. V lost 1 base and J lost 12, with 16 bases in between. Germline assignment: CDR1 SQVTM and CDR2 ANQGSEA. DNA for the CDR3: TGCAGCGTTGAAGTTTCGGACTTCGCCCGGCAGTTCTTC. It encodes CSVEVSDFARQFF.

This chain joins TRBV7-8 and TRBJ1-2; D is possibly TRBD1 (6 bases). V shed 5 bases and J shed 3 bases, with 13 bases lying between them. The CDR3 length is 14 residues. CDR1 is SGHVS and CDR2 is FQNEAQ in the germline V gene. CDR3 amino acids: CASSPGGGDYGYTF. In DNA, the CDR3 is TGTGCCAGCAGCCCTGGAGGGGGGGACTATGGCTACACCTTC.

The chain links TRBV6-4 to TRBJ2-3; a weak D match, TRBD1 (6 bases). The CDR3 runs to 14 residues. Germline CDR1 reads MRHNA; CDR2 reads SNTAGT. Trimming cost V 4 bases and J 1 base, with 9 bases left between them. This chain's CDR3 is CASSVKGGTDTQYF. The CDR3, as DNA: TGTGCCAGCAGTGTTAAGGGGGGCACAGATACGCAGTATTTT.

This chain links TRBV5-4 with TRBJ2-2, with 12 bases lining up with TRBD2. Germline V gene data show CDR1 as SGHNT and CDR2 as YYREEE (reference sequence). V lost 4 bases to trimming and J lost 9 bases; unmatched junction nucleotides: 10. The length of the CDR3 is 16 residues. CDR3 region: CASSGRTSGNNRELFF. For the CDR3, the DNA is TGTGCCAGCAGCGGACGGACTAGCGGGAACAACCGGGAGCTGTTTTTT.

The V gene is TRBV11-3, the J gene TRBJ2-5; 10 nucleotides align to TRBD2. The V segment lost 5 bases and the J segment 5 bases; nucleotides outside the gene matches: 8. Germline CDR1 is SGHNT and CDR2 is YENEEA. This CDR3 spans 15 amino acids. The CDR3 protein is CASSPGTSVLETQYF. In DNA form, the CDR3 reads TGTGCCAGCAGCCCCGGGACTAGCGTTTTGGAGACCCAGTACTTC.